The source of this TCR beta chain is a study of blood T cells in healthy people across ages. Germline loops: CDR1 LNHDA, CDR2 SQIVND (reference sequence). The germline V and J ends were trimmed by 2 bases and 5 bases, with 8 bases remaining between them. This CDR3 has 13 residues. Primers used in a second PCR of roughly 7 to 12 cycles were a sample-barcoded 5' primer and a J-beta primer mix. TCRdb reprocessed the 5' RACE reads with MiXCR, giving one entry per CDR3 protein. The repertoire holds hundreds of thousands of distinct CDR3 sequences, with about a fifth as singletons. This clonotype was sampled from a man aged 65-85 years in good health. Sequencing used blood. The chain uses TRBV19 and TRBJ2-3; possible D gene TRBD2, 6 bases. CDR3 amino acids: CASSILARDTQYF. CDR3 sequence (DNA): TGTGCCAGTAGTATACTAGCGAGAGATACGCAGTATTTT.